This TCR beta chain was profiled in a study of cytomegalovirus exposure and HLA in healthy donors (dated 2017 in TCRdb). For the study in its entirety: According to a later analysis, the roughly 130 validation repertoires were produced on the same platform as the approximately 610 repertoires of the first cohort. A separate validation cohort of roughly 130 different subjects was used in addition to the roughly 620-subject first cohort. The study aimed to test whether signatures of past pathogen exposure could be identified by cataloging public T cell receptors. High-throughput TCR immunosequencing, statistical association of individual TCRs with disease status, and machine learning were combined to predict cytomegalovirus infection status.

The V and J ends are trimmed by 0 bases and 5 bases, leaving 7 bases between them. CDR1 and CDR2 were assigned from the germline V gene as MRHNA and SNTAGT. Taken from cysteine to phenylalanine, the CDR3 has 14 residues. The sequence is cut down to CDR3 DNA, 42 bases in frame from base 1. As concerns this clone: No antigen is known for it. Base qualities were left out, and no much larger clone turns up one base away.

Results and caveats for the whole study, not just this receptor: Of the cluster scores, 94% were above 0 in a later analysis, which found that TCRs clustered in the first cohort also tended to co-occur in the 90 to 150 validation repertoires. It was suggested by the authors that the approach could potentially be generalized to other disease states and immunological phenotypes. Across donors, most TCR sequences were observed very rarely, whereas some public TCRs were present in many individuals. A later analysis lacked HLA typing for the validation cohort, so it scored co-occurrence in that cohort across all 120 repertoires. In vitro tests confirmed that three of the cytomegalovirus-associated TCR beta chains recognize cytomegalovirus antigens. Cytomegalovirus status was reported to be diagnosed by the classifier with high specificity and sensitivity in both the original and validation cohorts. The study gave a list of 150 to 200 TCR beta chains associated with cytomegalovirus.

The donors were included in the validation cohort of some 110 subjects, a group kept apart from the roughly 690-subject first cohort. Receptor amplification or capture employed the immunoSEQ multiplex PCR assay. Per the source publication's procedure: A statistical classification framework was built for diagnosing cytomegalovirus status from the catalog of TCR beta chain sequences. In TCRdb, the immuneACCESS table is reduced to in-frame sequences with V and J assigned. These tables do not hold every clone; where another copy was compared, an unresolved V gene accounts for under half, and the others remain unexplained. The D gene and trimming were derived from the DNA, and the V and J assignments and clone size from that table. The sample table records 120,000 or so clones; more than 70% of these occur just once. The top ten clonotypes cover roughly 1.4% of the sample.

The chain links TRBV6-4 with TRBJ2-2; no D gene is confidently identified. The sequence derives from a man between 25 and 39 years old in good health and CMV-seronegative. The sample consisted of PBMCs. The bases read TGTGCCAGCAGTGACTCTGGGCAGACCGGGGAGCTGTTTTTT. It codes for CASSDSGQTGELFF.